Following are 30 T cell receptor beta chains from one sample sequenced in a study of tumor and adjacent non-tumor tissue in lung cancer (dated by TCRdb to 2016 to 2019). RNA was extracted from bulk unsorted tissue and checked for quality with a NanoDrop ND-1000 and an Agilent 2100. Distant non-tumor tissue taken more than 3 cm from the tumor edge was used as the normal lung sample. Libraries were made using multiplex PCR. Instrument on record: Illumina HiSeq 2500. TCRbeta libraries were constructed through three rounds of nested PCR with primers (Table S4) according to protocols modified from ARM-PCR. In TCRdb, the public reads were trimmed at Q25 with fastp and aligned with MiXCR, with productive beta chains retained. Every entry covers one CDR3 protein and lists the most common genes and DNA from its rows. The sample table lists some 99,000 distinct CDR3 sequences, about 64% of them with a count of one. The ten largest clones represent around a fifth of the sample.

The sequencing sample was made of distant non-tumor lung tissue. The receptors were sampled from a man aged 55 to 70 with non-small cell lung cancer.

The chain links TRBV20-1 to TRBJ1-3; unclear D gene. V was clipped by 4 bases and J by 0 bases, with 10 bases between them. Per germline, CDR1 DFQATT and CDR2 SNEGSKA (reference sequence). This CDR3 has 14 amino acids. CDR3 region: CSATTRGSGNTIYF. Written as DNA, the CDR3 is TGCAGTGCTACCACGCGGGGCTCTGGAAACACCATATATTTT.

About this clonotype itself: A much more abundant neighbour one base away suggests this may be a read error. The V and J genes are TRBV20-1 and TRBJ2-7; D uncertain. Trimming took off 6 bases at V and 6 bases at J, with 15 bases between the two ends. Germline CDR1 and CDR2: DFQATT and SNEGSKA (reference sequence). The CDR3 is made up of 12 amino acids. The CDR3 loop is CSAQGGLSEQYF. CDR3 DNA sequence: TGCAGTGCCCAAGGTGGTCTTTCCGAGCAGTACTTC.

The chain combines TRBV5-1 with TRBJ1-1; D is perhaps TRBD1 (6 bases). Germline CDR1 is SGHRS and CDR2 is YFSETQ. V shed 4 bases and J shed 4 bases, with 17 bases lying between them. CDR3 length: 15 amino acids. CDR3 residues: CASSPLGGGGTEAFF. CDR3 bases: TGCGCCAGCAGCCCCCTTGGGGGGGGCGGCACTGAAGCTTTCTTT.

V gene TRBV11-3 combines with J gene TRBJ1-6; D is possibly TRBD1 (5 bases). Trimming took off 2 bases at V and 15 bases at J, with 11 bases between the two ends. The CDR3 loop spans 12 amino acids. Germline CDR1 and CDR2: SGHNT and YENEEA. The CDR3 reads CASSLTGPLLHF. In DNA, the CDR3 is TGTGCCAGCAGCTTAACAGGACCACTCCTCCACTTT. Using reference TRBV11-3 and TRBJ1-6 for the parts outside the CDR3, the full variable domain is EAGVVQSPRYKIIEKKQPVAFWCNPISGHNTLYWYLQNLGQGPELLIRYENEEAVDDSQLPKDRFSAERLKGVDSTLKIQPAELGDSAVYLCASSLTGPLLHFGNGTRLTVT.

This clonotype was observed a few times. The chain links TRBV7-8 to TRBJ2-5, with a weak D call TRBD2 (6 bases). Per germline, CDR1 SGHVS and CDR2 FQNEAQ. The CDR3 contains 16 residues. V lost 5 bases and J 2 bases, leaving 18 bases between the germline ends. Here the CDR3 DNA reads TGTGCCAGCAGCCTCCCGGAGGGCGAACCTCAAGAGACCCAGTACTTC. It translates to CASSLPEGEPQETQYF.

The genes are TRBV7-9 and TRBJ2-3; D possibly corresponds to TRBD1 (5 bases). The V gene lost 4 bases and the J gene lost 1 base, with 15 bases spanning the gap. CDR3 length: 16 residues. Germline-derived CDR1 and CDR2 are SEHNR and FQNEAQ (reference sequence). The CDR3 region has the DNA TGTGCCAGCAGCTACACCTCAGGGCTTCGCACAGATACGCAGTATTTT. Encoded protein: CASSYTSGLRTDTQYF.

This chain joins TRBV11-1 and TRBJ2-1, with 7 nucleotides matching TRBD2. The length of the CDR3 is 12 residues. Per germline, CDR1 SGHAT and CDR2 FQDESV (reference sequence). V shed 7 bases and J 16 bases; nucleotides not matched to a gene: 13. The CDR3 reads CASNNGREPNFF. The CDR3 DNA reads TGTGCCAGCAACAACGGGCGGGAGCCAAATTTCTTC.

This clonotype has at least ten counts. The chain uses TRBV20-1 and TRBJ2-2, with D perhaps assigned TRBD1 or TRBD2 (5 bases each). The length of the CDR3 is 14 residues. Germline V gene sequence: CDR1 DFQATT, CDR2 SNEGSKA (reference sequence). V was trimmed by 5 bases and J by 2 bases, leaving 12 bases between them. CDR3 in DNA: TGCAGTGCTTTCCGGGACCTAAACACCGGGGAGCTGTTTTTT. Protein: CSAFRDLNTGELFF.

This clonotype was detected many times. The J gene is TRBJ1-4, the V gene TRBV20-1; D gene ambiguous. Germline lookup yields CDR1 DFQATT and CDR2 SNEGSKA (reference sequence). Trimming stripped 0 bases from V and 8 bases from J, with 16 bases between. The CDR3 extends over 15 amino acids. CDR3 DNA: TGCAGTGCTAGAGATACTACATTGAGCCGCGAAAAACTGTTTTTT. It is translated as CSARDTTLSREKLFF.

This clonotype has just one count. Here the CDR3 omits its conserved ending phenylalanine or tryptophan, so a read error is the likely source. The chain joins TRBV12-3 or TRBV12-4 to TRBJ2-7; D is perhaps TRBD1 or TRBD2 (5 bases each). Trimming took 6 bases from V and 4 from J, leaving 13 bases between them. This CDR3 has 13 amino acids. The CDR3 DNA reads TGTGCCAGCAGAAGGGACGGATCTTACGAGCAGTACTCC. Protein product: CASRRDGSYEQYS.

The chain employs TRBV12-3 or TRBV12-4 and TRBJ2-2; D is ambiguous. Trimming removed 6 bases from V and 3 bases from J, with 11 bases in between. The CDR3 extends over 14 amino acids. The CDR3 coding sequence is TGTGCCAGCAGCAGTGGGCGTGACACCGGGGAGCTGTTTTTT. This gives the protein CASSSGRDTGELFF.

In this sample, this clonotype turned up many times. The V and J genes are TRBV4-3 and TRBJ2-7; D gene ambiguous. The CDR3 is 18 residues long. Looked up from germline, CDR1 is LGHNA and CDR2 is YSLEER. Trimming removed 0 bases at V and 2 bases at J, with 20 bases between. The CDR3: CASSQDLPPLRRAYEQYF. Written as DNA, the CDR3 is TGCGCCAGCAGCCAAGATCTACCCCCTCTACGCCGGGCCTACGAGCAGTACTTC.

For this clonotype: At one end, the junction sequence differs from germline, possibly due to a read error. The gene calls are TRBV11-2 and TRBJ2-7; TRBD1 is a possible D gene (6 bases). Looked up from germline, CDR1 is SGHAT and CDR2 is FQNNGV. The CDR3 has 14 amino acids. The CDR3, as DNA: TGTGCCAACAGCTTGGGACAAGGGAACTACGAGCAGTACTTC. Its protein is CANSLGQGNYEQYF.

Concerning this clonotype: A much larger clone differs from this one at a single base, so this may be a read error. The DNA for the CDR3 is TGTGCCAGCATTACCGGACAGGCCTACAATGAGCAGTTCTTC. Translated, it gives CASITGQAYNEQFF. This chain connects TRBV28 to TRBJ2-1; 7 nucleotides agree with TRBD1. Germline CDR1 and CDR2: MDHEN and SYDVKM. CDR3 length: 14 residues. The V and J ends lost 7 bases and 2 bases, in that order; junction bases with no gene match: 5. Using reference TRBV28 and TRBJ2-1 for the parts outside the CDR3, the full variable domain is DVKVTQSSRYLVKRTGEKVFLECVQDMDHENMFWYRQDPGLGLRLIYFSYDVKMKEKGDIPEGYSVSREKKERFSLILESASTNQTSMYLCASITGQAYNEQFFGPGTRLTVL.

Notes on this clonotype: Possible read error: a much larger clone is one base away. The J gene is TRBJ1-5, the V gene TRBV28; tentatively, D is TRBD1 (5 bases). The CDR3 length is 13 residues. V was shortened by 10 bases and J by 3 bases, with 13 bases between the two germline ends. CDR1 and CDR2 (germline): MDHEN, SYDVKM. The CDR3 nucleotides are TGTGCCAACCAAGACAGCTTCAATCAGCCCCAGCATTTT. Its protein is CANQDSFNQPQHF. Full variable domain (remainder filled in from reference TRBV28 and TRBJ1-5): DVKVTQSSRYLVKRTGEKVFLECVQDMDHENMFWYRQDPGLGLRLIYFSYDVKMKEKGDIPEGYSVSREKKERFSLILESASTNQTSMYLCANQDSFNQPQHFGDGTRLSIL.

The chain uses TRBV19 and TRBJ2-7, with 9 bases matching TRBD1. This CDR3 spans 15 amino acids. CDR1 is LNHDA and CDR2 is SQIVND in the germline V gene (reference sequence). With 5 bases clipped from V and 6 bases from J, the junction kept 11 bases outside the gene matches. CDR3 amino acids: CASSPPADRGTEQYF. The CDR3, as DNA: TGTGCCAGTAGTCCCCCCGCCGACAGGGGGACCGAGCAGTACTTC. Based on the CDR3 plus reference TRBV19 and TRBJ2-7, the full variable domain is DGGITQSPKYLFRKEGQNVTLSCEQNLNHDAMYWYRQDPGQGLRLIYYSQIVNDFQKGDIAEGYSVSREKKESFPLTVTSAQKNPTAFYLCASSPPADRGTEQYFGPGTRLTVT.

This clonotype has a count of ten or more. The chain carries TRBV29-1 and TRBJ2-7, with 7 bases that match TRBD2. CDR3 length: 16 residues. The V and J ends lost 5 bases and 2 bases, in that order; junction bases with no gene match: 15. The germline V gene encodes CDR1 SQVTM and CDR2 ANQGSEA. The CDR3 DNA sequence: TGCAGCGTTTTCGGGATGGGGAGGGAGGGCCCCTACGAGCAGTACTTC. As protein: CSVFGMGREGPYEQYF.

This clonotype was detected ten times or more. The rearrangement joins TRBV29-1 to TRBJ2-1; 7 bases fit TRBD1. This CDR3 contains 12 residues. Germline CDR1 reads SQVTM; CDR2 reads ANQGSEA. V shed 3 bases and J 4 bases; nucleotides not matched to a gene: 0. The CDR3 sequence is CSVEGQYNEQFF. As DNA, the CDR3 is TGCAGCGTTGAGGGACAGTACAATGAGCAGTTCTTC.

This clonotype was seen only a few times. The junction departs from the called germline gene at one end, perhaps through a read error. The chain is built from TRBV29-1 and TRBJ2-2; D is possibly TRBD1 (5 bases). The CDR3 runs 15 residues. From germline, CDR1 is SQVTM and CDR2 ANQGSEA. This chain's CDR3 is CSVRHDSSNTGELFF. CDR3 bases: TGCAGCGTTCGACACGACAGCTCAAACACTGGGGAGCTGTTTTTT.

The chain employs TRBV29-1 and TRBJ2-1; 8 bases align to TRBD2. The length of the CDR3 is 13 residues. The J segment lost 9 bases and the V segment lost 6 bases, leaving 10 bases of the junction unmatched. The V gene's germline CDR1 is SQVTM and CDR2 ANQGSEA. CDR3 loop: CSVVGTSGGEQFF. DNA of the CDR3: TGCAGCGTGGTGGGGACTAGTGGGGGTGAGCAGTTCTTC.

This chain connects TRBV6-5 to TRBJ1-6; D not resolved. Germline V gene sequence: CDR1 MNHEY, CDR2 SVGAGI. The CDR3 is made up of 12 amino acids. V was shortened by 10 bases and J by 6 bases, with 10 bases between the two germline ends. The CDR3 protein is CATGFSNSPLHF. The CDR3 coding sequence is TGTGCCACAGGCTTCAGTAATTCACCCCTCCACTTT.

A few counts support this clonotype. The J gene is TRBJ2-2, the V gene TRBV20-1; possible D gene TRBD1, 6 bases. With 0 bases removed from V and 6 bases from J, the gap between germline ends came to 14 bases. Germline V CDR1 and CDR2: DFQATT, SNEGSKA (reference sequence). CDR3 length equals 15 residues. The CDR3 sequence: CSARDAGGFAGELFF. Written as DNA, the CDR3 is TGCAGTGCTAGAGATGCTGGGGGCTTTGCCGGGGAGCTGTTTTTT.

For this clonotype: At one end, the junction sequence differs from germline, possibly due to a read error. CDR3 coding DNA: TGTGCCAGCAACTTAGAACGCTTTCCCGGGGAGCTGTTTTTT. Translated: CASNLERFPGELFF. The chain carries TRBV11-2 and TRBJ2-2; D is unresolved. CDR1 is SGHAT, CDR2 FQNNGV, per germline. The length of the CDR3 is 14 residues.

Of note for this clonotype: This sequence may be a read error, since a much larger clone differs from it by one base. The chain carries TRBV28 and TRBJ2-7, with 7 nucleotides matching TRBD2. This CDR3 region has 14 residues. The V gene's germline CDR1 is MDHEN and CDR2 SYDVKM. CDR3 sequence (DNA): TGTGCCAGCGGGATCTCGGGAGGTATATACGTGCAGTACTTC. This translates into CASGISGGIYVQYF.

This clonotype was detected ten times or more. The chain has TRBV29-1 and TRBJ2-5, with 7 bases lining up with TRBD1. The V gene's germline CDR1 is SQVTM and CDR2 ANQGSEA. V was pared by 0 bases and J by 3 bases, with 10 bases of the junction left unmatched. This CDR3 spans 16 amino acids. The DNA of the CDR3 is TGCAGCGTTGAAGATCGTAAGGGACAGTTAGAAGAGACCCAGTACTTC. It specifies CSVEDRKGQLEETQYF.

In the case of this clonotype: A read error may produce the germline difference seen at one junction end. CDR3 in DNA: TGTGCCAGCAGTTTAGATATGAGCGGGATCGACGAGCGGTACTTC. Translation gives CASSLDMSGIDERYF. The V gene is TRBV11-3, the J gene TRBJ2-7, with 7 bases identical to TRBD2. CDR3 length equals 15 residues. Germline lookup yields CDR1 SGHNT and CDR2 YENEEA.

The chain uses TRBV4-1 and TRBJ2-1; 7 bases map to TRBD2. The germline V gene encodes CDR1 MGHRA and CDR2 YSYEKL. The CDR3 loop spans 16 amino acids. The V segment lost 3 bases and the J segment 9 bases; nucleotides outside the gene matches: 14. This CDR3 is CASSHDWTSGRREQFF. The CDR3, as DNA: TGCGCCAGCAGCCATGATTGGACTAGTGGGAGACGTGAGCAGTTCTTC.

This clonotype has only one observation. CDR3 DNA: TGTGCCAGCAGTGACGCGGGACAGGGGCGTTACGAGCAGTACTTC. It codes for CASSDAGQGRYEQYF. The J gene is TRBJ2-7, the V gene TRBV11-1; 10 nucleotides line up with TRBD1. The CDR3 loop spans 15 amino acids. Germline lookup yields CDR1 SGHAT and CDR2 FQDESV (reference sequence). The trim removed 6 bases at V and 4 bases at J, leaving 9 bases unmatched.

As for this clonotype: At one end the junction does not follow the germline gene, possibly because of a read error. As DNA, the CDR3 is TGTGCCAACAGCCTAGGGAGTGGCGGGAGGCAAGAGACCCAGTACTTC. Its protein product is CANSLGSGGRQETQYF. The rearrangement uses TRBV11-2 and TRBJ2-5; 8 bases are a match to TRBD2. The CDR3 has 16 residues. From germline, CDR1 is SGHAT and CDR2 FQNNGV.

To note about this clonotype: This CDR3 fails to terminate in the conserved phenylalanine or tryptophan, so it likely reflects a read error. The chain recombines TRBV29-1 with TRBJ2-3; weak D call: TRBD1 (7 bases). V was shortened by 6 bases and J by 3 bases, with 19 bases between the two germline ends. CDR1 and CDR2 (germline): SQVTM, ANQGSEA. This CDR3 is 15 amino acids long. CDR3 residues: CSVAGQATSTDTQYY. The CDR3 coding sequence is TGCAGCGTCGCAGGACAGGCGACTAGTACAGATACGCAGTATTAT.